A single T cell receptor (beta chain) is shown here with its context. Sequencing used immunoSEQ multiplex PCR; TCRdb keeps in-frame clones, though not all of them. Here the sample spans 79,000 or so clones, approximately 84% being singletons. CDR1 and CDR2 from the germline V gene are LGHNA and YNFKEQ. V was clipped by 1 base and J by 6 bases, with 7 bases between them. The CDR3 sequence is 14 residues long. The data are from a study of blood T cell repertoires in COVID-19. Study background: T cells, B-cell-depleted T cells, or PBMCs supplied cDNA or gDNA.

Followed longitudinally, the Seattle patients had been enrolled during active infection. V usage is TRBV4-2 and J usage is TRBJ1-6; a weak D match, TRBD1 (5 bases). The sample comprised peripheral blood. This clonotype originated in a man aged 60 to 75 with COVID-19, enrolled during active disease. The CDR3 region is CASSQARGNSPLHF. CDR3 in DNA: TGTGCCAGCAGCCAAGCAAGGGGTAATTCACCCCTCCACTTT.